This T cell receptor (beta chain) was identified during a study of post-analysis software for immune sequencing data. Across the study: Patients with relapsing-remitting, secondary progressive and progressive-relapsing multiple sclerosis courses were all represented. Study findings and constraints: Patients carried roughly five TRBV segments more frequently than controls did, and TRBV5-6, TRBV5-1 and TRBV20-1 were among them. A significant reduction in normalized Chao1 diversity was observed in multiple sclerosis patients versus controls.

The ends were cut back, 6 bases at V and 1 base at J, with 14 bases in the middle. The germline CDR1 and CDR2 sequences are SEHNR and FQNEAQ (reference sequence). The CDR3 contains 15 residues. Details on this clonotype: As yet, its antigen is unknown.

Unique molecular identifiers had been added to the TCR beta cDNA libraries. TCRdb analysed the PCR reads with MiXCR anew, one entry per CDR3 protein. The table shows about 770,000 distinct CDR3 sequences, with around 42% occurring only once. The origin of this receptor is a girl aged 10 to 17 with multiple sclerosis. Input material: blood. The chain combines TRBV7-9 with TRBJ2-3; D uncertain. CDR3 nucleotide sequence: TGTGCCAGCAGACTCCGCAACCGCCGCACAGATACGCAGTATTTT. Encoded protein: CASRLRNRRTDTQYF.